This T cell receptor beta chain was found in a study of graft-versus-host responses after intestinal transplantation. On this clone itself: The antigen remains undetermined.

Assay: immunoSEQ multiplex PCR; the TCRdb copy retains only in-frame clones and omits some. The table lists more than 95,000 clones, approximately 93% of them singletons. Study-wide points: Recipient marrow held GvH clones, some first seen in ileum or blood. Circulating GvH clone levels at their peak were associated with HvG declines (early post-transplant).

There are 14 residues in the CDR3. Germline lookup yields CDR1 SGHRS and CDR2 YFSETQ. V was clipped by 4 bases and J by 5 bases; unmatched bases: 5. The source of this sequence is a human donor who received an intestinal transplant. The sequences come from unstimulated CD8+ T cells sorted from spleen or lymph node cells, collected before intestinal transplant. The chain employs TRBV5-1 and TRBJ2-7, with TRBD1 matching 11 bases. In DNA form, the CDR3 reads TGCGCCAGCAGCAATGGACAGGGGGCTCACGAGCAGTACTTC. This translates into CASSNGQGAHEQYF.